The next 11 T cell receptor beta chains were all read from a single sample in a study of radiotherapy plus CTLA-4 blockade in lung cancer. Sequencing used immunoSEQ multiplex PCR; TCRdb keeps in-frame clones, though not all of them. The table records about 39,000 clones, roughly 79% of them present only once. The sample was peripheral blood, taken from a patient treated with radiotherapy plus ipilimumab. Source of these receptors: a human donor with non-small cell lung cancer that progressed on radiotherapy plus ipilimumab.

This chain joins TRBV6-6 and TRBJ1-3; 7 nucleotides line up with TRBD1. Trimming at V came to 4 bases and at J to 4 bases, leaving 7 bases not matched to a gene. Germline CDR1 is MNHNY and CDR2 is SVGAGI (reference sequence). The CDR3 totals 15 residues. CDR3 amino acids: CASSSSGTAGNTIYF. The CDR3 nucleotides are TGTGCCAGCAGTTCCTCCGGGACAGCCGGAAACACCATATATTTT.

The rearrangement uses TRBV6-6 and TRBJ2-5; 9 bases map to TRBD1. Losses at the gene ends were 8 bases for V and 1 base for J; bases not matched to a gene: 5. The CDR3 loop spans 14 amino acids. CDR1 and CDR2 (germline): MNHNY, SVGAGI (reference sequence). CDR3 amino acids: CASQDRGSQETQYF. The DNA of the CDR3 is TGTGCCAGCCAGGACAGGGGATCCCAAGAGACCCAGTACTTC.

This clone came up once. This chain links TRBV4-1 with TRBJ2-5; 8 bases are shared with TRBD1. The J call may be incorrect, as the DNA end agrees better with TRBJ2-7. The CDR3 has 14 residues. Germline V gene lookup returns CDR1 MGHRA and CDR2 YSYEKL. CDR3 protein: CASSAWTGKYEQYF. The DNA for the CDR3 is TGCGCCAGCAGCGCCTGGACAGGGAAATACGAGCAGTACTTC.

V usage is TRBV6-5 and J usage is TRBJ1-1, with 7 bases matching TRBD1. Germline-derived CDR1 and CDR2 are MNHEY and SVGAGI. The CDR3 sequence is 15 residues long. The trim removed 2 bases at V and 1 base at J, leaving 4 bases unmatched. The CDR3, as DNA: TGTGCCAGCAGTTACAACCAGGGGGGGAACACTGAAGCTTTCTTT. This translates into CASSYNQGGNTEAFF.

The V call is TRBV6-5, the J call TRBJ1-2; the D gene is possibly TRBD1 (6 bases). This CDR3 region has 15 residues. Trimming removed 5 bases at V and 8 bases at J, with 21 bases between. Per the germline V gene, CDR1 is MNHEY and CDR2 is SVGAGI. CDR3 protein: CASSPQTGTFGGYTF. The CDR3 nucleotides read TGTGCCAGCAGTCCCCAGACAGGAACGTTTGGCGGCTACACCTTC.

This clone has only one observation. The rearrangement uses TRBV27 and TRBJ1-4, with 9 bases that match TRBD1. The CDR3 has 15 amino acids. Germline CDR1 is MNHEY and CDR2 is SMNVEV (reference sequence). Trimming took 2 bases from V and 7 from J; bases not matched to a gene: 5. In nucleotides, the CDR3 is TGTGCCAGCAGTTTACAACAGGGGGCGCTTGAAAAACTGTTTTTT. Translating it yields CASSLQQGALEKLFF.

CDR3 in amino acids: CASSYGGGAQHF. The CDR3 coding sequence is TGTGCCAGCAGCTACGGAGGGGGGGCCCAGCATTTT. The chain joins TRBV6-5 to TRBJ1-5; D might be TRBD1 (6 bases). This CDR3 has 12 residues. The germline V and J ends were trimmed by 6 bases and 11 bases, with 14 bases remaining between them. CDR1 MNHEY and CDR2 SVGAGI come from the germline V gene.

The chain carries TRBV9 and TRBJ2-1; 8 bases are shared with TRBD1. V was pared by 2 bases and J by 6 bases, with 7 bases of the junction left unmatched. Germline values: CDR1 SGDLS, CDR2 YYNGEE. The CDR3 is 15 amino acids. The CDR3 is CASSVGQGLLNEQFF. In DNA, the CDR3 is TGTGCCAGCAGCGTCGGACAGGGATTACTCAATGAGCAGTTCTTC.

As DNA, the CDR3 is TGCGCCAGCAGCCAACCTACAGCGGGGGCCTCCTACGAGCAGTACTTC. This codes for CASSQPTAGASYEQYF. The chain couples TRBV4-1 to TRBJ2-7; 8 bases line up with TRBD2. Germline V gene sequence: CDR1 MGHRA, CDR2 YSYEKL. V dropped 2 bases and J dropped 0; count of bases not matched to a gene: 6. The CDR3 contains 16 residues.

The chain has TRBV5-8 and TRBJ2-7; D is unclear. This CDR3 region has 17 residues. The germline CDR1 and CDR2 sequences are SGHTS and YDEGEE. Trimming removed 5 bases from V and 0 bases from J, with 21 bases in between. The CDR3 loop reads CASSTLHSSLSSYEQYF. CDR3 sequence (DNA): TGTGCCAGCAGTACGCTCCATTCGTCATTGAGCTCCTACGAGCAGTACTTC.

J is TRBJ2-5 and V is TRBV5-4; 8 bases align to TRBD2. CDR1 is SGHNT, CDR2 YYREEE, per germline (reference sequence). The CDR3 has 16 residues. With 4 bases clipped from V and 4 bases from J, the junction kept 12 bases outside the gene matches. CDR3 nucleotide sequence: TGTGCCAGCAGCCGGGATACCGCGCTAGCGGGAGAGACCCAGTACTTC. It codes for CASSRDTALAGETQYF.